This entry concerns a single T cell receptor beta chain. The PCR used 60 Vbeta and 13 Jbeta primers. Only in-frame clones appear in the TCRdb table, and some are missing; sequencing was by immunoSEQ multiplex PCR. This sample has about 150,000 clones, with over 65% found just once. This sample is drawn from a study of cytomegalovirus exposure and HLA in healthy donors. The material sequenced was PBMCs. This receptor was taken from a man in his thirties or forties in good health and CMV-seronegative.

CDR3 DNA sequence: TGCGCCAGCAGCCGGGGACAGGAAACCGGGGAGCTGTTTTTT. It specifies CASSRGQETGELFF. The chain is built from TRBV4-3 and TRBJ2-2; TRBD1 agrees at 8 bases. The V segment lost 4 bases and the J segment 5 bases; nucleotides outside the gene matches: 3. The CDR3 length is 14 residues. Germline CDR1 and CDR2: LGHNA and YSLEER.